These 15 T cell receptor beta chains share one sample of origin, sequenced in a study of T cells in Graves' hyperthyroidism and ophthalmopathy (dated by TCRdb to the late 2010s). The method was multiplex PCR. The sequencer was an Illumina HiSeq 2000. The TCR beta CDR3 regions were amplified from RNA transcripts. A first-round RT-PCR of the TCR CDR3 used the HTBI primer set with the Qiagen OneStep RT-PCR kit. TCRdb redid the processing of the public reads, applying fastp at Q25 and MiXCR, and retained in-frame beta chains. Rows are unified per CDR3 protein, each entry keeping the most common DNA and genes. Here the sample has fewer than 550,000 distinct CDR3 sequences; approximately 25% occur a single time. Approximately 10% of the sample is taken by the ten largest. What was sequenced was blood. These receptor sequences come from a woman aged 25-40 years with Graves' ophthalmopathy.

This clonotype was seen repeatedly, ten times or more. CDR3: CASSLGGGGRETQYF. The DNA for the CDR3 is TGTGCCAGCAGTTTAGGAGGGGGGGGCCGAGAGACCCAGTACTTC. This chain joins TRBV12-3 or TRBV12-4 and TRBJ2-5, with D maybe TRBD2 (7 bases). Trimming removed 1 base from V and 4 bases from J, with 13 bases in between. The CDR3 is 15 residues long.

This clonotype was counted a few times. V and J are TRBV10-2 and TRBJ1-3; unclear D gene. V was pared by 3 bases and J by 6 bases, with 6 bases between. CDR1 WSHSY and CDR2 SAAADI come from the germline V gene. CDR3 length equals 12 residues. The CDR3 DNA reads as TGCGCCAGCAGTGAATGGGTAAACACCATATATTTT. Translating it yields CASSEWVNTIYF.

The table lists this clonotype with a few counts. CDR3 sequence reads: CATSDLNARTDQETQYF. CDR3 in DNA: TGTGCCACCAGTGATTTGAACGCGAGGACGGATCAAGAGACCCAGTACTTC. This chain connects TRBV24-1 to TRBJ2-5, with D unclear. This CDR3 is built from 17 residues. Trimming took 0 bases from V and 2 from J, leaving 15 bases between them. CDR1 is KGHDR and CDR2 is SFDVKD in the germline V gene.

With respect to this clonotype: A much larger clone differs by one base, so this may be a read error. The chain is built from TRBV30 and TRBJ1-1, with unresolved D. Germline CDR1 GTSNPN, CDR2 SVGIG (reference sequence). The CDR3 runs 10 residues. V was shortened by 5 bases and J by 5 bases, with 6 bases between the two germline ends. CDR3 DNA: TGTGCCTGGGGGGAGACTGAAGCTTTCTTT. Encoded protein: CAWGETEAFF.

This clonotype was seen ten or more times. The CDR3 loop is CASSYTSGTRVGELFF. In nucleotides, the CDR3 is TGTGCCAGCAGTTACACCTCCGGGACTAGAGTCGGGGAGCTGTTTTTT. The chain combines TRBV6-5 with TRBJ2-2; 8 bases are shared with TRBD2. The CDR3 runs to 16 residues. Per the germline V gene, CDR1 is MNHEY and CDR2 is SVGAGI. Trimming at V came to 2 bases and at J to 7 bases, leaving 9 bases not matched to a gene.

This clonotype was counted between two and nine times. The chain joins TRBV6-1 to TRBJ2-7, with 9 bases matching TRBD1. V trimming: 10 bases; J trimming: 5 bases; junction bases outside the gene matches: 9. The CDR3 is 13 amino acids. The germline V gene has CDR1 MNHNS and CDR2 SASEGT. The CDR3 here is CAISDRGVDEQYF. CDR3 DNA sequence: TGTGCCATTTCGGACAGGGGAGTCGACGAGCAGTACTTC.

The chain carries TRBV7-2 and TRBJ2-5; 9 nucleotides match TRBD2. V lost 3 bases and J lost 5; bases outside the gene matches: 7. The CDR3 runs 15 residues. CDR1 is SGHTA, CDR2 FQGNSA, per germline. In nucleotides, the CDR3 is TGTGCCAGCAGCTTTTTGCTAGCGGGATCGGAGACCCAGTACTTC. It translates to CASSFLLAGSETQYF.

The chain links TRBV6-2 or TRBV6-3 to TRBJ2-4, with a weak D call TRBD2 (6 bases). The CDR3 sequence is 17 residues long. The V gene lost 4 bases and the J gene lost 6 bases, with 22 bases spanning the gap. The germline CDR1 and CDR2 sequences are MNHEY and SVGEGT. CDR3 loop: CASSFPRDRPGVNIQYF. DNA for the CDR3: TGTGCCAGCAGTTTTCCCCGGGACCGCCCGGGGGTAAACATTCAGTACTTC.

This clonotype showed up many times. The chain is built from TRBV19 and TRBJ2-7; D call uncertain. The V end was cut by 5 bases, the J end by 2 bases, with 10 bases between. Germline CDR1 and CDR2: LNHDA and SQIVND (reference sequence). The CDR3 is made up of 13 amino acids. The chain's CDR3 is CASSAPYAYEQYF. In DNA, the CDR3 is TGTGCCAGTAGTGCACCCTATGCCTACGAGCAGTACTTC.

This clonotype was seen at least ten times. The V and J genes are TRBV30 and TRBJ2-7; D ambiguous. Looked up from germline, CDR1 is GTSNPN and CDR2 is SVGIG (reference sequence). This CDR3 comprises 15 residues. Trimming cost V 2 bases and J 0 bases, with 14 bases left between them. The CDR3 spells CAWSFPGQSSYEQYF. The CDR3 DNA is TGTGCCTGGAGTTTCCCGGGCCAGAGCTCCTACGAGCAGTACTTC.

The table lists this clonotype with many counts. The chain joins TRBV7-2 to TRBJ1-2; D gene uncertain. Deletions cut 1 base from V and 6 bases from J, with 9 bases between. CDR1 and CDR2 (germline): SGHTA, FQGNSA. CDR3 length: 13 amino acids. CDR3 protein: CASSLVVENGYTF. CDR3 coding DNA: TGTGCCAGCAGCTTAGTAGTGGAAAATGGCTACACCTTC.

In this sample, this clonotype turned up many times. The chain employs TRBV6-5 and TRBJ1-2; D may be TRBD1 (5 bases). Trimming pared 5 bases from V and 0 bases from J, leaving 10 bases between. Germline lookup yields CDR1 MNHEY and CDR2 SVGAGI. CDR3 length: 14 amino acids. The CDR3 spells CASSPEGPNYGYTF. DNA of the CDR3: TGTGCCAGCAGTCCCGAGGGACCTAACTATGGCTACACCTTC.

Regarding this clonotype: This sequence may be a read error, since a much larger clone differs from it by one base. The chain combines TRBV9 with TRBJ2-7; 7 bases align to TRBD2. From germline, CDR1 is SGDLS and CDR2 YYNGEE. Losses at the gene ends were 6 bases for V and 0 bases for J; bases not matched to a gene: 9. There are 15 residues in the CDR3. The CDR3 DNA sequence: TGTGCCAGCATCGTTACCGGGACTACCTCCTACGAGCAGTACTTC. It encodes CASIVTGTTSYEQYF.

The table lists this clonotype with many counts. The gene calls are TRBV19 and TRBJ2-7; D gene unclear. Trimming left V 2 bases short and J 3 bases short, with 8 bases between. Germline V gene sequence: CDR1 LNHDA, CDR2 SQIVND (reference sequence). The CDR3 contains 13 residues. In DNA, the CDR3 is TGTGCCAGTAGTATAATTGACGGCTACGAGCAGTACTTC. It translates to CASSIIDGYEQYF.

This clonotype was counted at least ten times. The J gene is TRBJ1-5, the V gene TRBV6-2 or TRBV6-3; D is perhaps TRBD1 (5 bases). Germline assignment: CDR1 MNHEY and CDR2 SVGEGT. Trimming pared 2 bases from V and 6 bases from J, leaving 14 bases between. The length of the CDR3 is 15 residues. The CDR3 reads CASSYHRLTGQPQHF. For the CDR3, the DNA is TGTGCCAGCAGTTACCACAGGCTAACAGGTCAGCCCCAGCATTTT.